Below are 5 T cell receptor beta chains sequenced from a single sample in a study of human T cells and chemical hapten exposure. Time point described: pre-sensitization, week 0. Stated treatment: therapeutic diphenylcyclopropenone sensitization with weekly scalp DPC. TCRdb passed the RACE reads through MiXCR, listing each CDR3 protein once. Of some 98,000 distinct CDR3 sequences in the sample, 10% to 11% are singletons; the top ten hold about 3.1%. Sample: whole blood, taken in connection with sensitization to the hapten diphenylcyclopropenone (DPC). The receptors originated from an older woman with alopecia areata. Some clones in this sample may be carry-over from other donors' samples.

The rearrangement links TRBV7-9 to TRBJ1-4; D may be TRBD1 (5 bases). Germline V gene sequence: CDR1 SEHNR, CDR2 FQNEAQ (reference sequence). CDR3 size: 14 residues. V lost 7 bases, J lost 4 bases, and 13 bases lay in between. This chain's CDR3 is CASTTTVGNEKLFF. Here the CDR3 DNA reads TGTGCCAGCACCACGACAGTGGGTAATGAAAAACTGTTTTTT.

This chain joins TRBV20-1 and TRBJ2-7; possibly TRBD2 for D (5 bases). The ends were cut back, 4 bases at V and 2 bases at J, with 9 bases in the middle. The CDR3 spans 12 residues. In germline, CDR1 is DFQATT, CDR2 SNEGSKA (reference sequence). The CDR3 region has the DNA TGCAGTGCTATCTCGGGAACCTACGAGCAGTACTTC. It encodes CSAISGTYEQYF.

This sequence joins TRBV15 and TRBJ2-1; no firm D call. Germline CDR1 and CDR2: LNHNV and YYDKDF (reference sequence). This CDR3 has 12 residues. Trimming took off 6 bases at V and 9 bases at J, with 12 bases between the two ends. CDR3 DNA: TGTGCCACCAGAAAAGAAATGGGTGAGCAGTTCTTC. Translated, it gives CATRKEMGEQFF.

The gene calls are TRBV5-1 and TRBJ2-5; 15 positions match TRBD2. The germline V gene has CDR1 SGHRS and CDR2 YFSETQ. The V segment lost 0 bases and the J segment 4 bases; nucleotides outside the gene matches: 4. This CDR3 spans 17 amino acids. CDR3: CASSLAGLAGGPETQYF. The CDR3 bases are TGCGCCAGCAGCTTGGCCGGACTAGCGGGGGGGCCAGAGACCCAGTACTTC.

On this clonotype: With a much larger clone just one base away, this may be a read error. The chain has TRBV5-1 and TRBJ2-1; 11 nucleotides line up with TRBD2. The CDR3 totals 16 residues. Germline values: CDR1 SGHRS, CDR2 YFSETQ. The CDR3 loop is CASSITSGGLYNELFF. Here the CDR3 DNA reads TGCGCCAGCAGCATCACTAGCGGGGGCCTCTACAATGAGCTGTTCTTC. Looking up the rest from reference TRBV5-1 and TRBJ2-1 gives the full variable domain: KAGVTQTPRYLIKTRGQQVTLSCSPISGHRSVSWYQQTPGQGLQFLFEYFSETQRNKGNFPGRFSGRQFSNSRSEMNVSTLELGDSALYLCASSITSGGLYNELFFGPGTRLTVL.